The rows below give T cell receptor beta chains drawn from one sample of a study of CD8 T cells in ankylosing spondylitis. Each CDR3 protein is one row after TCRdb ran MiXCR on the 5' RACE reads. Seen here are hundreds of thousands of distinct CDR3 sequences, about 11% observed once, and the top ten hold roughly 0.51%. The sequenced material came from blood, either unsorted or a sorted T cell fraction (not recorded which). All receptors come from a male donor with ankylosing spondylitis. The CDR3 runs from the conserved cysteine through the conserved F or W. The order of the fields is V gene, CDR3 length, J gene, CDR3 protein.

TRBV5-1	15	TRBJ2-3	CASAPTRASTDTQYF
TRBV10-1	16	TRBJ2-1	CASSSGRGGSYNEQFF
TRBV20-1	16	TRBJ2-3	CSAFPILAGGADTQYF
TRBV6-2/TRBV6-3	14	TRBJ1-5	CASSDSTGNQPQHF
TRBV6-5	12	TRBJ1-2	CASSKGVRGYTF
TRBV12-3/TRBV12-4	12	TRBJ1-1	CASSRGQGRAFF
TRBV12-3/TRBV12-4	14	TRBJ1-3	CASRYRGRGNTIYF
TRBV20-1	12	TRBJ2-7	CSASQQTGEQYF
TRBV27	15	TRBJ2-6	CASSLLGGGANVLTF
TRBV6-5	13	TRBJ1-1	CASSSRTGTEAFF
TRBV10-3	12	TRBJ1-1	CAIRGRGVEAFF
TRBV7-2	16	TRBJ2-7	CASSARGGQTFYEQYF
TRBV28	13	TRBJ1-1	CASSLFQYTEAFF
TRBV3-1	15	TRBJ2-2	CASSRGDRVTGELFF
TRBV4-3	16	TRBJ2-1	CASSQVPMGGANEQFF
TRBV12-3/TRBV12-4	15	TRBJ2-3	CASSLSNGGTDTQYF
TRBV11-2	19	TRBJ2-1	CASTPYSGGAAARANEQFF
TRBV2	15	TRBJ2-5	CASSEASKREETQYF
TRBV20-1	15	TRBJ2-3	CSAAGRGMSTDTQYF
TRBV12-3/TRBV12-4	16	TRBJ2-1	CASSPVGGLTYNEQFF
TRBV4-2	18	TRBJ1-4	CASSQDIERDRLRQKLFF
TRBV4-2	13	TRBJ1-1	CASSQNRVAEAFF
TRBV9	15	TRBJ1-1	CASSVEGTGDTEAFF
TRBV6-1	15	TRBJ2-7	CASSPFGGGSYEQYF
TRBV7-3	14	TRBJ1-1	CASSPQPRGTEAFF
TRBV7-2	17	TRBJ2-3	CASSQSRGAGGPYTQYF
TRBV7-9	15	TRBJ1-1	CASSQRLVGSTEAFF
TRBV5-1	14	TRBJ1-1	CASSPRGGSAEAFF
TRBV7-9	14	TRBJ2-3	CASSLWASADTQYF
TRBV20-1	13	TRBJ1-1	CSARDRRGTEAFF
TRBV5-1	15	TRBJ2-2	CASSFTTGGTGELFF
TRBV28	15	TRBJ1-2	CASSPTSQASYGYTF
TRBV20-1	12	TRBJ1-1	CSALSRAEYAFF
TRBV20-1	14	TRBJ1-1	CSARAGNMNTEAFF
TRBV28	16	TRBJ2-2	CAGGLAGAVNTGELFF
TRBV29-1	13	TRBJ2-6	CSVRVSGANVLTF
TRBV7-2	14	TRBJ1-3	CASSGGGFGNTIYF
TRBV5-1	16	TRBJ2-6	CASSLGAGSGANVLTF
TRBV6-6	13	TRBJ1-1	CASSSDSYTEAFF
TRBV6-2/TRBV6-3	16	TRBJ2-3	CASSYSRRQSPDTQYF
TRBV6-1	17	TRBJ2-5	CASSPGGRSGSGETQYF
TRBV10-3	17	TRBJ2-2	CATGLAGAQSGSGELFF
TRBV10-3	12	TRBJ2-1	CASTGGRDEQFF
TRBV7-2	14	TRBJ2-7	CASSLSGGPYEQYF
TRBV7-2	15	TRBJ2-5	CASSLGSGGSRTQYF
TRBV19	14	TRBJ2-2	CASSTTGNTGELFF
TRBV5-1	17	TRBJ2-7	CASSLGPRASSSYEQYF
TRBV20-1	11	TRBJ2-3	CSARDLDTQYF
TRBV7-2	16	TRBJ2-1	CASSLATGVPYNEQFF
TRBV27	18	TRBJ2-1	CASSSHRLAGDTYNEQFF
TRBV29-1	14	TRBJ1-4	CSVTTGTWNEKLFF